This T cell receptor (beta chain) was found in a study of T cells in Graves' hyperthyroidism and ophthalmopathy. This sample holds PBMCs from less than 11 ml fresh peripheral blood. Researchers amplified the TCR beta CDR3 regions from RNA transcripts. The HTBI primer set was used in a first-round RT-PCR of the TCR CDR3. Using its own MiXCR run on the multiplex PCR reads, TCRdb lists one record per CDR3 protein. The repertoire holds under 350,000 distinct CDR3 sequences, with over 15% as singletons. This clonotype has ten or more counts. Its antigen is undetermined. Study results and caveats: Before onset, ophthalmopathy was predicted by the model a median 6.5 months earlier. Most thyroid-expanded clonotypes above 0.001 were also found in blood.

This sequence originates from a woman aged 60-75 years with Graves' ophthalmopathy. The sequenced sample consisted of blood.

CDR3 bases: TGCAGCGTCGGACAGTCAACGCAGTATTTT. Protein: CSVGQSTQYF. The rearrangement joins TRBV29-1 to TRBJ2-3, with a possible D match to TRBD1 (6 bases). The CDR3 is made up of 10 amino acids. Germline V gene sequence: CDR1 SQVTM, CDR2 ANQGSEA. Trimming removed 6 bases at V and 9 bases at J, with 10 bases between.